The next 30 T cell receptor beta chains were all read from a single sample in a study of T cell changes during pregnancy in multiple sclerosis. Sequenced by immunoSEQ multiplex PCR; TCRdb stores in-frame clones only, minus some. The sample lists around 75,000 clones; about 89% were seen once. The specimen comprised peripheral blood, sampled in the first trimester of pregnancy. All receptors come from a female donor in good health, enrolled as a control in a pregnancy study.

The J gene is TRBJ1-5, the V gene TRBV15, with 9 nucleotides matching TRBD1. Germline CDR1 LNHNV, CDR2 YYDKDF (reference sequence). The CDR3 has 18 residues. Trimming took 5 bases from V and 0 from J; bases not matched to a gene: 11. This CDR3 is CATSGTGTTLYSNQPQHF. CDR3 in DNA: TGTGCCACCAGCGGGACAGGGACCACACTTTATAGCAATCAGCCCCAGCATTTT.

The chain has TRBV21-1 and TRBJ2-5; the table calls TRBD2, which could not be checked here. TRBV21-1 is recorded as a pseudogene. The CDR3 runs to 14 residues. The CDR3 DNA follows: TGTGCCAGCAGCAAGGGTCGGGGCCAAGAGACCCAGTACTTC. Translating it yields CASSKGRGQETQYF.

CDR3 protein: CASKPSGGASDTQYF. CDR3 nucleotides: TGTGCCAGCAAACCCAGCGGGGGGGCCTCAGATACGCAGTATTTT. This chain joins TRBV9 and TRBJ2-3, with 10 positions matching TRBD2. The CDR3 covers 15 residues. With V trimmed by 6 bases and J by 4 bases, 8 bases remained unmatched. CDR1 is SGDLS, CDR2 YYNGEE, per germline.

This chain joins TRBV9 and TRBJ2-2, with TRBD2 matching over 7 bases. The CDR3 sequence is 17 residues long. The trim removed 2 bases at V and 0 bases at J, leaving 7 bases unmatched. Per the germline V gene, CDR1 is SGDLS and CDR2 is YYNGEE. Here the CDR3 DNA reads TGTGCCAGCAGCGTCCTTAGCGGGCATGCGAACACCGGGGAGCTGTTTTTT. Its translation: CASSVLSGHANTGELFF. Using reference TRBV9 and TRBJ2-2 for the parts outside the CDR3, the full variable domain is DSGVTQTPKHLITATGQRVTLRCSPRSGDLSVYWYQQSLDQGLQFLIQYYNGEERAKGNILERFSAQQFPDLHSELNLSSLELGDSALYFCASSVLSGHANTGELFFGEGSRLTVL.

CDR3 bases: TGTGCCAGCAGCTCCGTAAATCAGCCCCAGCATTTT. Translated, it gives CASSSVNQPQHF. This chain connects TRBV11-2 to TRBJ1-5; D is unclear. The CDR3 spans 12 residues. V was pared by 4 bases and J by 4 bases, with 5 bases between. In germline, CDR1 is SGHAT, CDR2 FQNNGV.

The chain couples TRBV2 to TRBJ2-3; maybe TRBD2 (6 bases). This CDR3 is 15 amino acids long. Germline V gene sequence: CDR1 SNHLY, CDR2 FYNNEI. Deletions cut 2 bases from V and 2 bases from J, with 11 bases between. As DNA, the CDR3 is TGTGCCAGCAGTGAAAGGCGGGGCCCCACAGATACGCAGTATTTT. The encoded protein is CASSERRGPTDTQYF.

The chain recombines TRBV2 with TRBJ1-3; D remains unclear. Germline V CDR1 and CDR2: SNHLY, FYNNEI. The CDR3 is 15 residues long. With 4 bases removed from V and 0 bases from J, the gap between germline ends came to 10 bases. The CDR3: CASSALGSSGNTIYF. The DNA of the CDR3 is TGTGCCAGCAGTGCCTTGGGGAGCTCTGGAAACACCATATATTTT.

The V gene is TRBV5-6, the J gene TRBJ2-7, with no clear D. V was clipped by 0 bases and J by 3 bases, with 19 bases between them. CDR1 is SGHDT and CDR2 is YYEEEE in the germline V gene. This CDR3 has 17 residues. Here the CDR3 DNA reads TGTGCCAGCAGCTTGGCGTCTGAACACAGTTTTCTCTACGAGCAGTACTTC. Its protein is CASSLASEHSFLYEQYF. The full variable domain, rest sourced from reference TRBV5-6 and TRBJ2-7, is DAGVTQSPTHLIKTRGQQVTLRCSPKSGHDTVSWYQQALGQGPQFIFQYYEEEERQRGNFPDRFSGHQFPNYSSELNVNALLLGDSALYLCASSLASEHSFLYEQYFGPGTRLTVT.

The chain uses TRBV6-1 and TRBJ1-1, with D perhaps TRBD1 (6 bases). From germline, CDR1 is MNHNS and CDR2 SASEGT. The CDR3 spans 16 residues. V was clipped by 3 bases and J by 0 bases, with 14 bases between them. Here the CDR3 reads CASSDELGAVNTEAFF. The CDR3 coding sequence is TGTGCCAGCAGTGACGAGTTGGGGGCCGTGAACACTGAAGCTTTCTTT.

V gene TRBV6-1 combines with J gene TRBJ1-1; D may be TRBD1 (6 bases). Trimming left V 6 bases short and J 9 bases short, with 20 bases between. Germline lookup yields CDR1 MNHNS and CDR2 SASEGT. The CDR3 covers 14 residues. CDR3: CASRYRALESQAFF. In nucleotides, the CDR3 is TGTGCCAGCAGATACAGGGCGCTGGAATCTCAAGCTTTCTTT.

This rearrangement joins TRBV6-5 to TRBJ2-1; perhaps TRBD1 as D (5 bases). This CDR3 is 12 amino acids long. Germline CDR1 MNHEY, CDR2 SVGAGI. The V end lost 0 bases, the J end lost 10 bases, and 7 bases lay between the germline ends. The CDR3 region is CASSYSGREQFF. CDR3 coding DNA: TGTGCCAGCAGTTACTCGGGGCGGGAGCAGTTCTTC.

CDR3 coding DNA: TGTGCCAGTTCCCGGGACAGGGTTTGGGGCACTGAAGCTTTCTTT. It encodes CASSRDRVWGTEAFF. The gene calls are TRBV19 and TRBJ1-1; 9 nucleotides line up with TRBD1. The J segment lost 4 bases and the V segment lost 8 bases, leaving 11 bases of the junction unmatched. The germline V gene encodes CDR1 LNHDA and CDR2 SQIVND (reference sequence). The CDR3 is made up of 15 amino acids.

The CDR3 is CASSQDNGDWAYEQYF. Here the CDR3 DNA reads TGCGCCAGCAGCCAAGATAACGGAGACTGGGCCTACGAGCAGTACTTC. The chain employs TRBV4-3 and TRBJ2-7, with unresolved D. The V end was cut by 0 bases, the J end by 2 bases, with 14 bases between. The CDR3 spans 16 residues. Germline assignment: CDR1 LGHNA and CDR2 YSLEER.

The rearrangement joins TRBV9 to TRBJ1-2; a possible D gene is TRBD1 (6 bases). The V and J ends lost 4 bases and 2 bases respectively, with 9 bases between them. The CDR3 spans 13 residues. In germline, CDR1 is SGDLS, CDR2 YYNGEE. The CDR3 reads CASSIQGNYGYTF. In DNA, the CDR3 is TGTGCCAGCAGCATACAGGGAAACTATGGCTACACCTTC.

This clone was detected only once. The rearrangement uses TRBV6-1 and TRBJ1-1; unclear D gene. This CDR3 has 14 residues. V was pared by 2 bases and J by 6 bases, with 13 bases between. Germline V gene sequence: CDR1 MNHNS, CDR2 SASEGT. Written as DNA, the CDR3 is TGTGCCAGCAGTGAAAGGCGGGAGCCCGCTGAAGCTTTCTTT. Translated: CASSERREPAEAFF.

V gene TRBV6-5 combines with J gene TRBJ2-1; a possible D gene is TRBD1 (6 bases). CDR3 length: 15 residues. Germline V gives CDR1 MNHEY, CDR2 SVGAGI. Deletions cut 0 bases from V and 5 bases from J, with 11 bases between. CDR3 protein: CASSYSGQFNNEQFF. Here the CDR3 DNA reads TGTGCCAGCAGTTACTCAGGACAGTTCAACAATGAGCAGTTCTTC.

This clone was detected a few times. The chain is built from TRBV5-1 and TRBJ2-5; perhaps TRBD2 as D (5 bases). The length of the CDR3 is 15 residues. The germline V and J ends were trimmed by 6 bases and 1 base, with 16 bases remaining between them. Germline CDR1 SGHRS, CDR2 YFSETQ. The CDR3 bases are TGCGCCAGCATCCCCTCGGGAAACATCCAAGAGACCCAGTACTTC. It is translated as CASIPSGNIQETQYF. Variable domain in full (rest from reference TRBV5-1 and TRBJ2-5): KAGVTQTPRYLIKTRGQQVTLSCSPISGHRSVSWYQQTPGQGLQFLFEYFSETQRNKGNFPGRFSGRQFSNSRSEMNVSTLELGDSALYLCASIPSGNIQETQYFGPGTRLLVL.

J is TRBJ2-6 and V is TRBV6-4; 9 bases match TRBD2. This CDR3 has 16 residues. Losses at the gene ends were 3 bases for V and 1 base for J; bases not matched to a gene: 1. Germline V gene sequence: CDR1 MRHNA, CDR2 SNTAGT. The DNA of the CDR3 is TGTGCCAGCAGTGAGACTAGCGGATCTGGGGCCAACGTCCTGACTTTC. Amino acid sequence: CASSETSGSGANVLTF.

The chain is built from TRBV21-1 and TRBJ1-5; the table's TRBD1 call for D was not verified on the DNA. TRBV21-1 is described as a pseudogene. The length of the CDR3 is 15 residues. The CDR3 bases are TGTGCCAGCAGCGAGACAGGGCCCCGGAATCAGCCCCAGCATTTT. Translated: CASSETGPRNQPQHF.

The chain employs TRBV28 and TRBJ1-2; D remains unclear. Per germline, CDR1 MDHEN and CDR2 SYDVKM. V lost 6 bases to trimming and J lost 1 base, with 6 bases between them. The CDR3 has 12 residues. CDR3 in DNA: TGTGCCAGCAGCCCAGATAACTATGGCTACACCTTC. This codes for CASSPDNYGYTF.

This sequence joins TRBV6-5 and TRBJ2-1; D may be TRBD1 (6 bases). CDR1 is MNHEY and CDR2 is SVGAGI in the germline V gene. V gave up 0 bases and J gave up 7 bases, with 10 bases separating them. The CDR3 consists of 14 residues. This CDR3 reads CASSYSGTTNEQFF. The CDR3 region has the DNA TGTGCCAGCAGTTACTCCGGGACAACAAATGAGCAGTTCTTC.

The genes are TRBV2 and TRBJ2-5; 9 bases agree with TRBD2. The CDR3 length is 12 residues. V shed 9 bases and J 4 bases; nucleotides not matched to a gene: 3. The germline CDR1 and CDR2 sequences are SNHLY and FYNNEI. CDR3 DNA: TGTGCCAGAAATAGCGGGGGAGAGACCCAGTACTTC. Its translation is CARNSGGETQYF.

The chain is built from TRBV10-3 and TRBJ2-6, with TRBD1 matching over 8 bases. V was clipped by 2 bases and J by 0 bases; unmatched bases: 6. This CDR3 spans 18 amino acids. Germline V gives CDR1 ENHRY, CDR2 SYGVKD. This CDR3 is CAISEPQGGPSGANVLTF. DNA for the CDR3: TGTGCCATCAGTGAGCCACAGGGGGGTCCCTCTGGGGCCAACGTCCTGACTTTC.

This rearrangement joins TRBV9 to TRBJ2-5; perhaps TRBD2 as D (7 bases). The germline V gene has CDR1 SGDLS and CDR2 YYNGEE. The CDR3 length is 11 residues. The V end lost 3 bases, the J end lost 13 bases, and 13 bases lay between the germline ends. CDR3: CASSGGGLRYF. CDR3 in DNA: TGTGCCAGCAGCGGCGGGGGCCTCAGGTACTTC.

The J gene is TRBJ2-7, the V gene TRBV5-5; D is undetermined. V was pared by 2 bases and J by 7 bases, with 10 bases between. The germline CDR1 and CDR2 sequences are SGHKS and YYEKEE (reference sequence). This CDR3 is built from 12 residues. The DNA for the CDR3 is TGTGCCAGCAGCTTTACCCCTCGGGAGCAGTACTTC. Protein sequence: CASSFTPREQYF.

The genes are TRBV7-9 and TRBJ1-3; D gene ambiguous. The germline V and J ends were trimmed by 3 bases and 4 bases, with 10 bases remaining between them. This CDR3 has 14 amino acids. Germline V gene sequence: CDR1 SEHNR, CDR2 FQNEAQ (reference sequence). The chain's CDR3 is CASSLAPEGNTIYF. The CDR3 DNA is TGTGCCAGCAGCTTGGCCCCTGAAGGAAACACCATATATTTT.

V gene TRBV18 combines with J gene TRBJ2-1, with a weak D call TRBD2 (5 bases). Trimming shortened V by 2 bases and J by 4 bases, and 12 bases separated the two germline ends. Per the germline V gene, CDR1 is KGHSH and CDR2 is LQKENI. This CDR3 contains 15 residues. Written as DNA, the CDR3 is TGTGCCAGCTCACCAAGCAGGACTTTATACAATGAGCAGTTCTTC. This encodes CASSPSRTLYNEQFF.

V is TRBV13 and J is TRBJ2-5; D possibly corresponds to TRBD1 (6 bases). V was pared by 5 bases and J by 5 bases, with 24 bases between. The CDR3 loop spans 17 amino acids. From germline, CDR1 is PRHDT and CDR2 FYEKMQ (reference sequence). The CDR3 sequence is CASSVDRWGSQGETQYF. CDR3 bases: TGTGCCAGCAGCGTCGACCGTTGGGGCTCCCAGGGGGAGACCCAGTACTTC.

The rearrangement uses TRBV28 and TRBJ1-3, with TRBD1 as a possible D gene (5 bases). The CDR3 loop spans 14 amino acids. Trimming removed 5 bases at V and 5 bases at J, with 13 bases between. Germline V CDR1 and CDR2: MDHEN, SYDVKM. CDR3 DNA sequence: TGTGCCAGCAGTCCACAGGAGAGGAGAAACACCATATATTTT. Protein product: CASSPQERRNTIYF.

The V call is TRBV5-6, the J call TRBJ2-3; weak D call: TRBD2 (5 bases). The germline gives CDR1 SGHDT, CDR2 YYEEEE. The CDR3 totals 14 residues. Trimming removed 1 base from V and 1 base from J, with 7 bases in between. CDR3 region: CASSLLGGTDTQYF. The CDR3 DNA follows: TGTGCCAGCAGCTTGCTGGGAGGCACAGATACGCAGTATTTT.